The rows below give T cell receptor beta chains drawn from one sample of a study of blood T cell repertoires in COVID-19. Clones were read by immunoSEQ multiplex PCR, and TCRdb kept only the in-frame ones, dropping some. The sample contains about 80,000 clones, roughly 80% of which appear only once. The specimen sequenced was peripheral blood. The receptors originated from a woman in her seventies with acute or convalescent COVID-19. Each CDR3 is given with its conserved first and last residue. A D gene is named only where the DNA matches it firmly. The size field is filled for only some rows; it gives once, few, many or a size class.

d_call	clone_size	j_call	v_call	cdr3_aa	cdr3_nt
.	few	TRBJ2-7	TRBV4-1	CASSQVPQATEYF	TGCGCCAGCAGCCAAGTGCCACAGGCCACTGAGTACTTC
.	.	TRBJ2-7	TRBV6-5	CASSYVAEAYEQYF	TGTGCCAGCAGTTACGTTGCAGAAGCCTACGAGCAGTACTTC
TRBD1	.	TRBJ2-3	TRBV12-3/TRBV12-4	CATMDRGSDTQYF	TGTGCCACTATGGACAGGGGTTCAGATACGCAGTATTTT
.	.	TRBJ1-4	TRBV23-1	CASSHGRGATNEKLFF	TGCGCCAGCAGTCATGGCAGGGGAGCAACTAATGAAAAACTGTTTTTT
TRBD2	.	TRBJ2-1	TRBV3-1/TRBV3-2	CASSHTPGLAGFEQFF	TGTGCCAGCAGCCACACCCCCGGGCTAGCGGGATTCGAGCAGTTCTTC
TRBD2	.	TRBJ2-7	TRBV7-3	CASSLSASGRTVSYEQYF	TGTGCCAGCAGCCTTAGTGCTAGCGGGAGAACCGTCTCCTACGAGCAGTACTTC
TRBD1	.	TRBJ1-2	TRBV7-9	CASSLADLGFDRGYGYTF	TGTGCCAGCAGCCTCGCCGACCTCGGTTTCGACAGGGGCTATGGCTACACCTTC
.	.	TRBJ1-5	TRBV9	CASSVGTVSNQPQHF	TGTGCCAGCAGCGTAGGAACGGTTAGCAATCAGCCCCAGCATTTT
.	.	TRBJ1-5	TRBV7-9	CASSFQGNQPQHF	TGTGCCAGCAGCTTCCAGGGAAATCAGCCCCAGCATTTT
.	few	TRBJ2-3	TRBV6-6	CASSSTDTQYF	TGTGCCAGTTCAAGCACAGATACGCAGTATTTT
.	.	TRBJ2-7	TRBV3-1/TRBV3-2	CASSLQSYEQYF	TGTGCCAGCAGCCTTCAATCCTACGAGCAGTACTTC
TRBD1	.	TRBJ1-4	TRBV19	CASTLGTAGEKLFF	TGTGCCAGTACTCTGGGGACAGCAGGGGAAAAACTGTTTTTT
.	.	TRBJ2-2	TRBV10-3	CAIKEAELTGELFF	TGTGCCATCAAGGAGGCAGAGCTTACCGGGGAGCTGTTTTTT
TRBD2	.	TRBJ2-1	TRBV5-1	CASSLIAGTYNEQFF	TGCGCCAGCAGCTTGATAGCGGGAACCTACAATGAGCAGTTCTTC
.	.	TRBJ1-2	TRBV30	CAWSLTGRYGYTF	TGTGCCTGGAGTCTCACAGGAAGATATGGCTACACCTTC
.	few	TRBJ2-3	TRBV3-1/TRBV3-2	CASSQGYSADTQYF	TGTGCCAGCAGCCAAGGATATAGCGCAGATACGCAGTATTTT
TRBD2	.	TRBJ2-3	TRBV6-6	CASSSAGLAGNTQYF	TGTGCCAGCAGCAGCGCTGGACTAGCGGGTAATACGCAGTATTTT
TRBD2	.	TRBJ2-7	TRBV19	CASSIATGLAYEQYF	TGTGCCAGTAGTATAGCTACGGGACTAGCATACGAGCAGTACTTC
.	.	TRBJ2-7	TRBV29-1	CSVERRGEQYF	TGCAGCGTTGAGAGGAGAGGCGAGCAGTACTTC
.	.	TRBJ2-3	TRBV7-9	CASSFSGGRPTDTQYF	TGTGCCAGCAGCTTTTCTGGAGGACGCCCCACAGATACGCAGTATTTT
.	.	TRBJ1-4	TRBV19	CASSYERNEKLFF	TGTGCCAGTAGTTACGAGCGGAATGAAAAACTGTTTTTT
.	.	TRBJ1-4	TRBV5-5	CASSTRVDTNEKLFF	TGTGCCAGCAGCACCAGGGTTGACACTAATGAAAAACTGTTTTTT
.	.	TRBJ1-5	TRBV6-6	CASSSQREPLLAQHF	TGTGCCAGCAGCTCACAGAGAGAACCTTTATTGGCCCAGCATTTT
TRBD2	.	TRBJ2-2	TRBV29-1	CSAFGLANTGELFF	TGCAGCGCTTTCGGACTAGCGAACACCGGGGAGCTGTTTTTT
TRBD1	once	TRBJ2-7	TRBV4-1	CASSQEWGTGVPYEQYF	TGCGCCAGCAGCCAAGAGTGGGGGACAGGGGTTCCCTACGAGCAGTACTTC
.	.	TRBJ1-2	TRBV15	CATSRDRLGRGADYGYTF	TGTGCCACCAGCAGAGATCGTCTGGGTCGGGGGGCCGACTATGGCTACACCTTC
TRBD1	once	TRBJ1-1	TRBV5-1	CASSQGQGVTEAFF	TGCGCCAGCAGCCAAGGACAGGGGGTCACTGAAGCTTTCTTT
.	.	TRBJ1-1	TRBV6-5	CASSFGPGVDTEAFF	TGTGCCAGCAGTTTCGGTCCAGGGGTGGACACTGAAGCTTTCTTT
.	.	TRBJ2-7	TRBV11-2	CASSLGTDQGWSYEQYF	TGTGCCAGCAGCTTAGGGACGGATCAGGGGTGGTCCTACGAGCAGTACTTC
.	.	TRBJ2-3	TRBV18	CASSPPVSGMRDTQYF	TGTGCCAGCTCACCACCCGTCAGCGGTATGAGGGATACGCAGTATTTT
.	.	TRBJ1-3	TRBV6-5	CASSGTSDSGNTIYF	TGTGCCAGCAGCGGGACATCGGACTCTGGAAACACCATATATTTT
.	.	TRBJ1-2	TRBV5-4	CASSPVGTAHGYTF	TGTGCCAGCAGCCCGGTGGGCACAGCCCATGGCTACACCTTC
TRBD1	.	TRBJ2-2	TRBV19	CASSMGHRGQTNTGELFF	TGTGCCAGTAGTATGGGTCATCGGGGACAGACGAACACCGGGGAGCTGTTTTTT
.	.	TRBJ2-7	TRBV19	CASGSGETYEQYF	TGTGCCAGCGGAAGCGGAGAAACCTACGAGCAGTACTTC
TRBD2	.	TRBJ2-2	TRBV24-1	CATSDFGGRAGELFF	TGTGCCACCAGTGATTTTGGCGGGAGGGCCGGGGAGCTGTTTTTT
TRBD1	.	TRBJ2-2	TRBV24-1	CATSGPGQGIANTGELFF	TGTGCCACCAGCGGGCCGGGACAGGGGATAGCGAACACCGGGGAGCTGTTTTTT
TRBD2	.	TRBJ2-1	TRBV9	CASSVAGGLSYNEQFF	TGTGCCAGCAGCGTCGCGGGAGGGCTCTCCTACAATGAGCAGTTCTTC
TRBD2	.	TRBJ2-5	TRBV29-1	CAVGGGRAPDQETQYF	TGCGCTGTGGGCGGCGGGAGGGCCCCCGATCAAGAGACCCAGTACTTC
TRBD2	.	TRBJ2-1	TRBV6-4	CASSSIAGVDNEQFF	TGTGCCAGCAGCTCCATAGCGGGAGTTGACAATGAGCAGTTCTTC
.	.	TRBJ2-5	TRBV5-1	CASSFTGPQETQYF	TGCGCCAGCAGCTTTACAGGACCGCAAGAGACCCAGTACTTC
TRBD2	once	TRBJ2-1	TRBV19	CASTPGLAANEQFF	TGTGCCAGTACCCCGGGACTAGCGGCCAATGAGCAGTTCTTC
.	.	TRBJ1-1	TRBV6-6	CASIGGTEAFF	TGTGCCAGCATTGGAGGCACTGAAGCTTTCTTT
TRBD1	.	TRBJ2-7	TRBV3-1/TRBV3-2	CASSPRQGATYEQYF	TGTGCCAGCAGCCCCAGACAGGGGGCAACCTACGAGCAGTACTTC
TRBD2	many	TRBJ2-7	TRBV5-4	CASSYGLAGEQYF	TGTGCCAGCAGTTACGGACTAGCGGGGGAGCAGTACTTC
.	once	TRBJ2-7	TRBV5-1	CASSPEREGEQYF	TGCGCCAGCAGCCCCGAACGTGAGGGCGAGCAGTACTTC
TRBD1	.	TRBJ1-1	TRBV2	CASAWTGYTEAFF	TGTGCCAGCGCGTGGACAGGGTACACTGAAGCTTTCTTT
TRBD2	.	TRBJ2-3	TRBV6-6	CASSPRASGSTDTQYF	TGTGCCAGCAGCCCTAGGGCTAGCGGTAGCACAGATACGCAGTATTTT
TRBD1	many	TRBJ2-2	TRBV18	CASSPRGLPTGELFF	TGTGCCAGCTCACCGAGGGGGCTCCCCACCGGGGAGCTGTTTTTT